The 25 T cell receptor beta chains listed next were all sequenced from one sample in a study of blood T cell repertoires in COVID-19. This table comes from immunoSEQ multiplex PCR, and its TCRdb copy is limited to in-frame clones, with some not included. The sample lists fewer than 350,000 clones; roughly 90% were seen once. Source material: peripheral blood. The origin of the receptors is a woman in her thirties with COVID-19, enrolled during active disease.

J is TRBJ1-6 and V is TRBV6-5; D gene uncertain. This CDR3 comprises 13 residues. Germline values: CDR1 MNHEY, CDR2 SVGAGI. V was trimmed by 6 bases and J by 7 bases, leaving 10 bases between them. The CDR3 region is CASSDTENSPLHF. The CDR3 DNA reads TGTGCCAGCAGCGACACAGAGAATTCACCCCTCCACTTT.

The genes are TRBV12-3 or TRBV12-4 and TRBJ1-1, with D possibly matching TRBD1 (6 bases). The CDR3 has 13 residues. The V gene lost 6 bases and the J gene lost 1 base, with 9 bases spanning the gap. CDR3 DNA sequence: TGTGCCAGCAGCCAGACAGGGAACACTGAAGCTTTCTTT. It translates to CASSQTGNTEAFF.

The CDR3 is CASSYSRRVRETQYF. The CDR3 region has the DNA TGTGCCAGCAGTTACTCGCGCAGGGTGAGAGAGACCCAGTACTTC. The chain links TRBV6-5 to TRBJ2-5; D may be TRBD1 (5 bases). The CDR3 has 15 residues. Germline CDR1 and CDR2: MNHEY and SVGAGI. V was pared by 0 bases and J by 4 bases, with 12 bases between.

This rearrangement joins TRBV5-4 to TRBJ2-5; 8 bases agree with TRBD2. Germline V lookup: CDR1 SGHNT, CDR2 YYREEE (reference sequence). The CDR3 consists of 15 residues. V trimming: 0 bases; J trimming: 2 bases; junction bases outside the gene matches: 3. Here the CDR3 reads CASSLELAGQETQYF. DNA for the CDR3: TGTGCCAGCAGCTTGGAGTTAGCGGGACAAGAGACCCAGTACTTC.

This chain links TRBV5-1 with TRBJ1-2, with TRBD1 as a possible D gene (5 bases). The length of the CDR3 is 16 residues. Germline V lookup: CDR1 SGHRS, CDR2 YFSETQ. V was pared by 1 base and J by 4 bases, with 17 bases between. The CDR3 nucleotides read TGCGCCAGCAGCTTGTCAGTACAGGAGACCTTCTATGGCTACACCTTC. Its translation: CASSLSVQETFYGYTF.

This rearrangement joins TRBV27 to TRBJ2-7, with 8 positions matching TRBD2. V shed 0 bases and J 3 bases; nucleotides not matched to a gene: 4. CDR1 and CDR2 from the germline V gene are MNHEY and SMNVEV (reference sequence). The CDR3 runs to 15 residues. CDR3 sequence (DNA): TGTGCCAGCAGTTTATCTGCGGGGGGAGACTACGAGCAGTACTTC. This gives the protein CASSLSAGGDYEQYF.

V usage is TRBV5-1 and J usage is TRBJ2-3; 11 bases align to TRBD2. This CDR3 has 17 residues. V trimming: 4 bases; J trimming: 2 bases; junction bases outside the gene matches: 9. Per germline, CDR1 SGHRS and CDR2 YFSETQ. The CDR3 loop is CASSPQGTSGHTDTQYF. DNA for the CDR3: TGCGCCAGCAGCCCCCAGGGGACTAGCGGACACACAGATACGCAGTATTTT.

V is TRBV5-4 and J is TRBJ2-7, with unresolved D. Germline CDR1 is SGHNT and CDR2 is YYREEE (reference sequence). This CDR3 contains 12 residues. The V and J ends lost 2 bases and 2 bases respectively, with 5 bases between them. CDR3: CASSFGPYEQYF. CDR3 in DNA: TGTGCCAGCAGCTTTGGCCCCTACGAGCAGTACTTC.

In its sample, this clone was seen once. The CDR3 protein is CASSGTEIPYEQYF. The CDR3 region has the DNA TGTGCCAGCAGCGGGACAGAGATTCCTTACGAGCAGTACTTC. The V gene is TRBV5-5, the J gene TRBJ2-7; 7 bases line up with TRBD1. This CDR3 is 14 amino acids long. Trimming removed 4 bases from V and 4 bases from J; junction bases left unmatched: 8. CDR1 and CDR2 from the germline V gene are SGHKS and YYEKEE (reference sequence).

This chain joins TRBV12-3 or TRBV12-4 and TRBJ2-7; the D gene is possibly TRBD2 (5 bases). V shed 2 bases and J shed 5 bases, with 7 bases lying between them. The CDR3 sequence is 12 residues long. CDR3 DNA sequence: TGTGCCAGCAGTTTAACCGGGAACGAGCAGTACTTC. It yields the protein CASSLTGNEQYF.

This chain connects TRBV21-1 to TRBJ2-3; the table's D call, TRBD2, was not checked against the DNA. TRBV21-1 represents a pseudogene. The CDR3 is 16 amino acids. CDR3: CASSFGTSDRTDTQYF. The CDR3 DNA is TGTGCCAGCAGCTTCGGGACTAGCGATCGCACAGATACGCAGTATTTT.

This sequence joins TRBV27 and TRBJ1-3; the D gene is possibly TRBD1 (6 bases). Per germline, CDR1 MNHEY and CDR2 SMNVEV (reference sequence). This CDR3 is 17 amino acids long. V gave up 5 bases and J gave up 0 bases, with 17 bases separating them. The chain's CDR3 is CASSPWGQTSSGNTIYF. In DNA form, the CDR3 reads TGTGCCAGCAGTCCATGGGGGCAGACTTCCTCTGGAAACACCATATATTTT.

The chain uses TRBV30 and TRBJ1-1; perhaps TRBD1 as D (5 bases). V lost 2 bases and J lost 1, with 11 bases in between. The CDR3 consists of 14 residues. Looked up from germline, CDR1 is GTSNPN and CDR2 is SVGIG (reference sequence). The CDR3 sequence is CAWSPQGKNTEAFF. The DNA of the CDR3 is TGTGCCTGGAGTCCTCAGGGAAAGAACACTGAAGCTTTCTTT.

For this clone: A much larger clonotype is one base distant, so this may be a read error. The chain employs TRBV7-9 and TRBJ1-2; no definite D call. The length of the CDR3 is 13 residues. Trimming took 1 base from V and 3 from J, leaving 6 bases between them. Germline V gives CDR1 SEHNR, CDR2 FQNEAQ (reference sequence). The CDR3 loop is CASSLDRYYGYTF. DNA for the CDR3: TGTGCCAGCAGCTTAGACAGATACTATGGCTACACCTTC.

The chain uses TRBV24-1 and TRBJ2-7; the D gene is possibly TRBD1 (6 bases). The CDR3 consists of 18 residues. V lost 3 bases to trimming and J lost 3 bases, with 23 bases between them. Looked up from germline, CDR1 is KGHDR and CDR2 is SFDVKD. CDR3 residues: CATSDPYRDTRTFYEQYF. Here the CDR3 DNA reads TGTGCCACCAGTGATCCCTACCGGGACACCAGGACCTTCTACGAGCAGTACTTC.

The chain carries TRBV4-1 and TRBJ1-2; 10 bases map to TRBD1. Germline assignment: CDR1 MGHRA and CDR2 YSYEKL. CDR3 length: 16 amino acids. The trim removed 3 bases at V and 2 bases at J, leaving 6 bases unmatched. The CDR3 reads CASSQSGTGVNYGYTF. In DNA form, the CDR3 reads TGCGCCAGCAGCCAGAGTGGGACAGGGGTGAACTATGGCTACACCTTC.

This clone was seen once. The CDR3 DNA is TGTGCCAGCAGCATAGAACGGACAGGGCGACAAGAGACCCAGTACTTC. This sequence encodes CASSIERTGRQETQYF. The gene calls are TRBV21-1 and TRBJ2-5; the table calls TRBD1, which could not be checked here. TRBV21-1 is termed a pseudogene. The length of the CDR3 is 16 residues.

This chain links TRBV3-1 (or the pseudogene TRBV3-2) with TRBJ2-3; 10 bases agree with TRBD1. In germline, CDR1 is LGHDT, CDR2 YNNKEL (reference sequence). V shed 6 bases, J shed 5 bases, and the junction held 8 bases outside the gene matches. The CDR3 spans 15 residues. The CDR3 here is CASSTQGTGEDTQYF. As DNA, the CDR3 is TGTGCCAGCAGTACACAGGGGACAGGGGAAGATACGCAGTATTTT.

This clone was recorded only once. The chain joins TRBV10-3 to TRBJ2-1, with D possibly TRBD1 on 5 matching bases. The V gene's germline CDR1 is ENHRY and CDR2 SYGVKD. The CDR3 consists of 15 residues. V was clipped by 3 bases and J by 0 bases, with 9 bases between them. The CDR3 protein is CAISDYDSSYNEQFF. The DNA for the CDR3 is TGTGCCATCAGTGACTATGACAGCTCCTACAATGAGCAGTTCTTC.

Written as DNA, the CDR3 is TGTGCCAGCAGTCCCAAGGACAGGGGGCTCCATGGCTACACCTTC. Translation: CASSPKDRGLHGYTF. This chain joins TRBV28 and TRBJ1-2; 11 bases match TRBD1. The CDR3 totals 15 residues. CDR1 is MDHEN, CDR2 SYDVKM, per germline. V lost 5 bases and J lost 6; bases outside the gene matches: 8.

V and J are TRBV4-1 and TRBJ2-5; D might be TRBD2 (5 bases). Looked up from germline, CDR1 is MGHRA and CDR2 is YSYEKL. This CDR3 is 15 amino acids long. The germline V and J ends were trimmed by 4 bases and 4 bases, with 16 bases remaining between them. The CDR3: CASSPRALEGETQYF. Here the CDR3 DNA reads TGCGCCAGCAGCCCGAGGGCCCTAGAGGGAGAGACCCAGTACTTC.

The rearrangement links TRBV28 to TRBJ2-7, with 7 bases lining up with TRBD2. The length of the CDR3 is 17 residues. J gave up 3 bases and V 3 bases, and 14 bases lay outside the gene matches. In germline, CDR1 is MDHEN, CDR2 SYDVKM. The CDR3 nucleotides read TGTGCCAGCAGTTTTCCCGAATGGCATAAGCGGGGCTACGAGCAGTACTTC. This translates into CASSFPEWHKRGYEQYF.

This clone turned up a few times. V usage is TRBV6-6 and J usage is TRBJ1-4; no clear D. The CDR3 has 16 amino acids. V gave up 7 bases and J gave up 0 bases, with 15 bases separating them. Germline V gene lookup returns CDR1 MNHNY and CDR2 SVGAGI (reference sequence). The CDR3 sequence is CASKIDYRSTNEKLFF. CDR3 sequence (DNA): TGTGCCAGCAAGATTGATTACAGATCAACTAATGAAAAACTGTTTTTT.

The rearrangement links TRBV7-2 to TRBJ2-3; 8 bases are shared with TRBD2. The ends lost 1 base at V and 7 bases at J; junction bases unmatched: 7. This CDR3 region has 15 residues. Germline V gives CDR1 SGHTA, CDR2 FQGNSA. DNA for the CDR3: TGTGCCAGCAGCTTAGGTGGGACTAGGAGACATACGCAGTATTTT. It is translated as CASSLGGTRRHTQYF.

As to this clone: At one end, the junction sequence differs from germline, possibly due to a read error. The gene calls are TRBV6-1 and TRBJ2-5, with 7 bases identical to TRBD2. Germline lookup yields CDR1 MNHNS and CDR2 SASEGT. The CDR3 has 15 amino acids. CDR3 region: CASSQASSGQETQYF. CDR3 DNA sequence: TGTGCCAGCAGTCAAGCGTCTAGCGGTCAAGAGACCCAGTACTTC.